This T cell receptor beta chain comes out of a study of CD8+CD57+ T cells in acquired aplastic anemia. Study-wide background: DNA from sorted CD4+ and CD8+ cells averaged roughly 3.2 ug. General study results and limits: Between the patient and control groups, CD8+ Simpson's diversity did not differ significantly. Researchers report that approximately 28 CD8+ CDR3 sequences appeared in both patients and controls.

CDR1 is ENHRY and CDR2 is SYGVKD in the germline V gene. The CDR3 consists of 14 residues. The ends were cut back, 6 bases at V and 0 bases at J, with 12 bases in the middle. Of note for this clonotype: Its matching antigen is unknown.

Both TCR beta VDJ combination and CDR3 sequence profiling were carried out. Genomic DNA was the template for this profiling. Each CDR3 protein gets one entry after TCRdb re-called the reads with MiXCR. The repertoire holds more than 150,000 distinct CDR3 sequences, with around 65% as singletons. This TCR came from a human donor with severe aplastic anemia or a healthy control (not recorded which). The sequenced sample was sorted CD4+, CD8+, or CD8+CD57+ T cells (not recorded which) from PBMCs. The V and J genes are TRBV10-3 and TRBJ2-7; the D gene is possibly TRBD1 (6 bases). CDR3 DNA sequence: TGTGCCATCAGGAAGAGGGACACCTCCTACGAGCAGTACTTC. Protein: CAIRKRDTSYEQYF.